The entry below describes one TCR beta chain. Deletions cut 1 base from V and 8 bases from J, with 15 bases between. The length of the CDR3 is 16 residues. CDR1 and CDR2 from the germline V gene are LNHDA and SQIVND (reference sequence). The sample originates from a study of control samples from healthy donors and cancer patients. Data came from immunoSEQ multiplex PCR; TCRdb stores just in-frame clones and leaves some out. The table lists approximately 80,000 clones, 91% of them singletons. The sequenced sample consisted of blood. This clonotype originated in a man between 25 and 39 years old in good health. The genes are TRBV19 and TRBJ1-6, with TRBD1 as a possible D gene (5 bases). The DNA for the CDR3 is TGTGCCAGTAGTATAGCCCGCAACTCGGGGGATTCACCCCTCCACTTT. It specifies CASSIARNSGDSPLHF. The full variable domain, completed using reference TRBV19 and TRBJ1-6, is DGGITQSPKYLFRKEGQNVTLSCEQNLNHDAMYWYRQDPGQGLRLIYYSQIVNDFQKGDIAEGYSVSREKKESFPLTVTSAQKNPTAFYLCASSIARNSGDSPLHFGNGTRLTVT.